This TCR beta chain originates from a study of radiation and T cells in renal cell carcinoma. Concerning this clone: What it recognizes is unknown.

The time point here: blood 2 weeks post-SBRT. As for treatment: 15 Gy SBRT to primary tumor, nephrectomy 4 weeks later. Profiled with immunoSEQ multiplex PCR; TCRdb holds only in-frame clones, not every one. The data hold more than 95,000 clones, with around 81% observed a single time. Whole-study results and caveats: In blood, top tumor clones expanded by 2 weeks, shrinking by 4.

Trimming took 5 bases from V and 7 from J; bases not matched to a gene: 11. Per germline, CDR1 SGHAT and CDR2 FQNNGV. The CDR3 loop spans 16 amino acids. The clonotype was recovered from a man aged 45 to 65 with renal cell carcinoma. Source: blood, taken from a patient whose treatment included radiotherapy and nephrectomy. The chain employs TRBV11-2 and TRBJ2-1; 10 positions agree with TRBD2. The CDR3 nucleotides are TGTGCCAGCAGCGGCCCACGACTAGCGGGCACAAATGAGCAGTTCTTC. This translates into CASSGPRLAGTNEQFF.